Sequencing of this TCR beta chain was carried out in a study of T cells after yellow fever vaccination. TCRdb redid the calling of the 5' RACE reads with MiXCR, one entry per CDR3 protein. The sample holds about 85,000 distinct CDR3 sequences, about an eighth seen once. Findings of the study overall: A large majority of primary-vaccination clones showed up again after the booster (under 98% CD4, around 90% CD8).

Germline V gives CDR1 DFQATT, CDR2 SNEGSKA (reference sequence). The CDR3 spans 13 residues. Trimming cost V 3 bases and J 3 bases, with 11 bases left between them. The sample here was CD8+ T cells not binding an NS4B(214-222) dextramer, sorted from PBMCs, taken about 21 days after the first yellow fever vaccination. The sequence came from a man between 18 and 35 years old who received the YFV17D yellow fever vaccine. V is TRBV20-1 and J is TRBJ1-1; D unclear. The CDR3 DNA reads TGCAGTGCTAGGGAATTTCTGGACACTGAAGCTTTCTTT. Translated: CSAREFLDTEAFF.